A single sample is the source of the 10 T cell receptor beta chains below, sequenced in a study of blood T cell repertoires in COVID-19. Generated by immunoSEQ multiplex PCR, the TCRdb table keeps only in-frame clones and is missing some. The profile shows over 55,000 clones, around 83% of them singletons. The sequenced sample was peripheral blood. Every receptor here comes from a man aged 45-65 years with COVID-19, enrolled during active disease.

The rearrangement uses TRBV19 and TRBJ2-2; D perhaps matches TRBD2 (5 bases). This CDR3 region has 13 residues. Per germline, CDR1 LNHDA and CDR2 SQIVND (reference sequence). Trimming left V 6 bases short and J 3 bases short, with 8 bases between. CDR3 sequence: CASSPDYTGELFF. The CDR3 DNA reads as TGTGCCAGTAGCCCGGACTACACCGGGGAGCTGTTTTTT.

The rearrangement uses TRBV5-6 and TRBJ1-2, with TRBD1 as a possible D gene (6 bases). CDR1 and CDR2 from the germline V gene are SGHDT and YYEEEE. V gave up 1 base and J gave up 4 bases, with 14 bases separating them. CDR3 length: 15 amino acids. For the CDR3, the DNA is TGTGCCAGCAGCTTGACAGGGCTCGAGGTCTATGGCTACACCTTC. This translates into CASSLTGLEVYGYTF.

V is TRBV6-5 and J is TRBJ2-2; TRBD2 agrees at 7 bases. The CDR3 is 14 residues long. Germline V gives CDR1 MNHEY, CDR2 SVGAGI. J was trimmed by 4 bases and V by 10 bases; bases with no gene match: 9. The CDR3 spells CATRRGLSTGELFF. DNA for the CDR3: TGTGCCACAAGGCGGGGGTTGAGCACCGGGGAGCTGTTTTTT.

This clone was detected once. V is TRBV6-1 and J is TRBJ1-2; D uncertain. Looked up from germline, CDR1 is MNHNS and CDR2 is SASEGT. This CDR3 is 13 amino acids long. Trimming left V 3 bases short and J 2 bases short, with 7 bases between. The chain's CDR3 is CASSEARNYGYTF. The CDR3 nucleotides read TGTGCCAGCAGTGAGGCCAGAAACTATGGCTACACCTTC.

The CDR3 spells CASRWGVNTEAFF. The DNA of the CDR3 is TGTGCCAGCAGGTGGGGGGTGAACACTGAAGCTTTCTTT. V and J are TRBV4-2 and TRBJ1-1; a weak D match, TRBD1 (5 bases). CDR3 length: 13 residues. Trimming left V 6 bases short and J 0 bases short, with 8 bases between. CDR1 LGHNA and CDR2 YNFKEQ come from the germline V gene.

This clone came up a few times. The genes are TRBV6-5 and TRBJ1-3; TRBD1 agrees at 9 bases. The V gene's germline CDR1 is MNHEY and CDR2 SVGAGI. The V segment lost 7 bases and the J segment 2 bases; nucleotides outside the gene matches: 6. CDR3 length: 15 residues. The CDR3 nucleotides read TGTGCCAGCAAGGGGACAGGGATGACTGGAAACACCATATATTTT. This encodes CASKGTGMTGNTIYF.

This chain joins TRBV3-1 (or the pseudogene TRBV3-2) and TRBJ1-3; 8 bases fit TRBD1. Germline lookup yields CDR1 LGHDT and CDR2 YNNKEL (reference sequence). This CDR3 has 15 amino acids. V dropped 5 bases and J dropped 4; count of bases not matched to a gene: 7. CDR3 bases: TGTGCCAGCAGCATGACAGGGGAAGGAGGAAACACCATATATTTT. This gives the protein CASSMTGEGGNTIYF.

The V call is TRBV4-1, the J call TRBJ1-2, with TRBD1 matching 9 bases. V was pared by 4 bases and J by 5 bases, with 2 bases of the junction left unmatched. The CDR3 runs 13 residues. Germline assignment: CDR1 MGHRA and CDR2 YSYEKL. The CDR3 DNA is TGCGCCAGCAGCCGGGACAGGGAATATGGCTACACCTTC. This gives the protein CASSRDREYGYTF.

The rearrangement links TRBV10-3 to TRBJ2-3; TRBD2 aligns across 9 bases. The CDR3 extends over 15 amino acids. Germline CDR1 reads ENHRY; CDR2 reads SYGVKD. V was clipped by 7 bases and J by 2 bases; unmatched bases: 7. For the CDR3, the DNA is TGTGCCATCACCCCGGGACTAGCAGACACAGATACGCAGTATTTT. Translating it yields CAITPGLADTDTQYF.

V is TRBV7-9 and J is TRBJ1-1, with D unresolved. This CDR3 comprises 15 residues. V lost 3 bases, J lost 3 bases, and 14 bases lay in between. CDR1 is SEHNR, CDR2 FQNEAQ, per germline (reference sequence). As DNA, the CDR3 is TGTGCCAGCAGCTTTGACGGCTGGGGAGACACTGAAGCTTTCTTT. As protein: CASSFDGWGDTEAFF.